A single sample is the source of the 15 T cell receptor beta chains below, sequenced in a study of blood T cell repertoires in COVID-19. This table comes from immunoSEQ multiplex PCR, and its TCRdb copy is limited to in-frame clones, with some not included. This table holds under 85,000 clones, less than 90% found once. What was sequenced was peripheral blood. These receptors were obtained from a man in his fifties or sixties with active or convalescent COVID-19.

The V and J genes are TRBV5-1 and TRBJ2-3; D is possibly TRBD1 (6 bases). V was trimmed by 0 bases and J by 6 bases, leaving 14 bases between them. This CDR3 has 15 residues. Germline assignment: CDR1 SGHRS and CDR2 YFSETQ. CDR3 DNA: TGCGCCAGCAGCTTGGCCCCAGGGGCAGGGGATACGCAGTATTTT. It is translated as CASSLAPGAGDTQYF.

This sequence joins TRBV3-1 (or the pseudogene TRBV3-2) and TRBJ1-3; D possibly corresponds to TRBD1 (5 bases). Deletions cut 5 bases from V and 0 bases from J, with 20 bases between. The germline gives CDR1 LGHDT, CDR2 YNNKEL (reference sequence). This CDR3 contains 18 residues. The CDR3 reads CASSSRFGGSHSGNTIYF. DNA of the CDR3: TGTGCCAGCAGCTCCCGTTTCGGGGGGTCACACTCTGGAAACACCATATATTTT.

This clone was seen just once. This sequence joins TRBV18 and TRBJ1-2; 10 bases agree with TRBD1. Germline assignment: CDR1 KGHSH and CDR2 LQKENI. This CDR3 has 16 residues. V dropped 6 bases and J dropped 4; count of bases not matched to a gene: 11. Here the CDR3 DNA reads TGTGCCAGCTCGCCTACCGGGACAGGGGATTCCTATGGCTACACCTTC. Encoded protein: CASSPTGTGDSYGYTF. The whole variable domain, filled in from reference TRBV18 and TRBJ1-2, reads NAGVMQNPRHLVRRRGQEARLRCSPMKGHSHVYWYRQLPEEGLKFMVYLQKENIIDESGMPKERFSAEFPKEGPSILRIQQVVRGDSAAYFCASSPTGTGDSYGYTFGSGTRLTVV.

This clone showed up just once. The chain links TRBV19 to TRBJ2-7; D is unresolved. Germline V gives CDR1 LNHDA, CDR2 SQIVND (reference sequence). There are 13 residues in the CDR3. V was shortened by 5 bases and J by 3 bases, with 11 bases between the two germline ends. The CDR3 sequence is CASSADTVYEQYF. Written as DNA, the CDR3 is TGTGCCAGTAGTGCCGATACGGTCTACGAGCAGTACTTC.

V is TRBV27 and J is TRBJ1-4, with 8 bases lining up with TRBD1. V lost 7 bases, J lost 7 bases, and 5 bases stayed unmatched. There are 13 residues in the CDR3. Germline-derived CDR1 and CDR2 are MNHEY and SMNVEV (reference sequence). CDR3 residues: CASMTGVGEKLFF. The CDR3 nucleotides are TGTGCCAGCATGACAGGGGTGGGTGAAAAACTGTTTTTT.

The chain has TRBV7-3 and TRBJ2-2; 9 bases map to TRBD1. Germline values: CDR1 SGHTA, CDR2 FQGTGA. The CDR3 contains 17 residues. The J segment lost 8 bases and the V segment lost 5 bases, leaving 15 bases of the junction unmatched. This CDR3 is CASSHSVDRGARGELFF. CDR3 sequence (DNA): TGTGCCAGCAGCCACTCGGTGGACAGGGGAGCCCGGGGGGAGCTGTTTTTT.

The chain carries TRBV27 and TRBJ1-3; D unclear. Germline V lookup: CDR1 MNHEY, CDR2 SMNVEV (reference sequence). The V gene lost 5 bases and the J gene lost 2 bases, with 10 bases spanning the gap. This CDR3 comprises 14 residues. CDR3 sequence: CASSPSGAGNTIYF. Written as DNA, the CDR3 is TGTGCCAGCAGTCCATCAGGCGCTGGAAACACCATATATTTT.

Details on this clone: The same CDR3 arises from other DNA sequences in this sample as well. The CDR3 nucleotides are TGTGCCAGTAGTATCGGTCGGGGCGGGGGGCTCAGGGATACGCAGTATTTT. It translates to CASSIGRGGGLRDTQYF. V gene TRBV19 combines with J gene TRBJ2-3, with 8 bases that match TRBD2. This CDR3 has 17 residues. The germline V gene encodes CDR1 LNHDA and CDR2 SQIVND (reference sequence). V lost 3 bases and J lost 6; bases outside the gene matches: 14.

This sequence joins TRBV4-3 and TRBJ1-6; D unclear. CDR3 length: 15 amino acids. The ends were cut back, 1 base at V and 3 bases at J, with 7 bases in the middle. In germline, CDR1 is LGHNA, CDR2 YSLEER. CDR3 DNA sequence: TGCGCCAGCAGCCAAGTGAGGGACTATAATTCACCCCTCCACTTT. Translating it yields CASSQVRDYNSPLHF.

The rearrangement joins TRBV18 to TRBJ1-6; no definite D call. Trimming pared 3 bases from V and 0 bases from J, leaving 6 bases between. Germline V gene lookup returns CDR1 KGHSH and CDR2 LQKENI. The CDR3 has 15 amino acids. CDR3 DNA sequence: TGTGCCAGCTCACCCCAGTTCTCCTATAATTCACCCCTCCACTTT. This gives the protein CASSPQFSYNSPLHF.

This sequence joins TRBV28 and TRBJ1-1, with D perhaps TRBD1 (5 bases). CDR1 MDHEN and CDR2 SYDVKM come from the germline V gene. There are 14 residues in the CDR3. V shed 8 bases and J shed 3 bases, with 16 bases lying between them. This CDR3 is CASAGTGPHTEAFF. CDR3 sequence (DNA): TGTGCCAGCGCCGGCACAGGCCCCCACACTGAAGCTTTCTTT.

The J gene is TRBJ2-5, the V gene TRBV29-1; TRBD2 might be the D (7 bases). This CDR3 has 14 residues. CDR1 and CDR2 (germline): SQVTM, ANQGSEA. The V end lost 8 bases, the J end lost 5 bases, and 21 bases lay between the germline ends. This CDR3 is CSPPGGPRRETQYF. CDR3 nucleotides: TGCAGCCCCCCCGGGGGGCCCCGACGGGAGACCCAGTACTTC.

This clone was detected only a few times. The genes are TRBV7-2 and TRBJ2-2, with D hard to call. The germline V and J ends were trimmed by 5 bases and 1 base, with 8 bases remaining between them. CDR1 and CDR2 (germline): SGHTA, FQGNSA. The CDR3 loop spans 14 amino acids. The CDR3 reads CASSALVNTGELFF. The CDR3 coding sequence is TGTGCCAGCAGCGCCTTAGTGAACACCGGGGAGCTGTTTTTT. Full variable domain (missing parts from reference TRBV7-2 and TRBJ2-2): GAGVSQSPSNKVTEKGKDVELRCDPISGHTALYWYRQSLGQGLEFLIYFQGNSAPDKSGLPSDRFSAERTGGSVSTLTIQRTQQEDSAVYLCASSALVNTGELFFGEGSRLTVL.

Only one count was recorded for this clone. The rearrangement links TRBV24-1 to TRBJ2-5; tentatively, D is TRBD1 (5 bases). Germline assignment: CDR1 KGHDR and CDR2 SFDVKD. Between the trimmed V and J ends, which lost 3 bases and 2 bases, there was a span of 15 bases. The CDR3 length is 16 residues. Here the CDR3 reads CATSDGKGPRQETQYF. The CDR3 bases are TGTGCCACCAGTGATGGGAAGGGGCCGCGACAAGAGACCCAGTACTTC.

The rearrangement uses TRBV4-2 and TRBJ2-6; D is ambiguous. The CDR3 has 16 residues. Germline CDR1 is LGHNA and CDR2 is YNFKEQ. V was clipped by 4 bases and J by 0 bases, with 10 bases between them. The chain's CDR3 is CASSPLIISGANVLTF. The CDR3 DNA reads as TGTGCCAGCAGCCCCCTTATAATCTCTGGGGCCAACGTCCTGACTTTC.